This TCR beta chain was identified during a study of blood T cell repertoires in COVID-19. The wider study: Sample material is recorded as cDNA or gDNA derived from T cells, B-cell-depleted T cells, or PBMCs.

Original data processing: Reference gene primer amplification gave nucleated cell count estimates. The protocol was immunoSEQ multiplex PCR, while the TCRdb copy is restricted to in-frame clones and leaves out a portion. D and trimming were read from the DNA, whereas the V and J calls and clone size are those reported in that table. In the table there are 200,000 to 300,000 clones, about 85% of which are singletons. The germline CDR1 and CDR2 sequences are SEHNR and FQNEAQ (reference sequence). The CDR3 is 17 residues long. The V segment lost 5 bases and the J segment 2 bases; nucleotides outside the gene matches: 8.

The TCR was taken from a man aged 60-69 years with acute or convalescent COVID-19. The chain combines TRBV7-9 with TRBJ2-3, with 12 bases fitting TRBD2. The source material was peripheral blood. CDR3 sequence (DNA): TGTGCCAGCAGCACTCTAGCGGGAGGGCCTAACACAGATACGCAGTATTTT. Amino acids: CASSTLAGGPNTDTQYF. The full variable domain, in which reference TRBV7-9 and TRBJ2-3 provide the parts outside the CDR3, is DTGVSQNPRHKITKRGQNVTFRCDPISEHNRLYWYRQTLGQGPEFLTYFQNEAQLEKSRLLSDRFSAERPKGSFSTLEIQRTEQGDSAMYLCASSTLAGGPNTDTQYFGPGTRLTVL.